These T cell receptor beta chains were read from a single sample in a study of blood T cell repertoires in COVID-19. Using immunoSEQ multiplex PCR, the repertoire was profiled, and TCRdb retains in-frame clones only, with some absent. Of 150,000 to 200,000 clones detected, 79% appear once; the ten largest clones hold 15% to 20%. Material for sequencing was peripheral blood. The receptors come from a man aged 55 to 70 with active or convalescent COVID-19. Each CDR3 is given with its conserved first and last residue. A D gene is named only where the DNA matches it firmly. Only part of the rows carry a size: once, few, many, or a class if the clone is expanded.

j_gene | v_gene | d_gene | abundance | CDR3aa | CDR3nt
TRBJ1-5 | TRBV19 | . | . | CASGETGLNQPQHF | TGTGCCAGTGGGGAAACAGGGCTCAATCAGCCCCAGCATTTT
TRBJ1-2 | TRBV19 | . | . | CASTAQGRYGYTF | TGTGCCAGCACGGCACAGGGACGCTATGGCTACACCTTC
TRBJ2-1 | TRBV28 | TRBD2 | . | CASSLLAGANNEQFF | TGTGCCAGCAGTCTACTAGCGGGAGCGAACAATGAGCAGTTCTTC
TRBJ2-1 | TRBV7-9 | . | . | CASRPRAYNEQFF | TGTGCCAGCCGTCCGAGAGCTTACAATGAGCAGTTCTTC
TRBJ2-2 | TRBV19 | TRBD2 | . | CASRLAGDANTGELFF | TGTGCCAGTAGGCTAGCGGGAGATGCGAACACCGGGGAGCTGTTTTTT
TRBJ2-1 | TRBV19 | . | . | CASSIGGRNEQFF | TGTGCCAGTAGTATAGGGGGCAGGAATGAGCAGTTCTTC
TRBJ2-3 | TRBV9 | TRBD2 | . | CASSPTGLAGGADTQYF | TGTGCCAGCAGCCCCACGGGACTAGCGGGAGGAGCAGATACGCAGTATTTT
TRBJ2-3 | TRBV5-1 | . | . | CASSWGQADTQYF | TGCGCCAGCAGCTGGGGGCAAGCGGATACGCAGTATTTT
TRBJ1-1 | TRBV19 | . | once | CASTPGGAEAFF | TGTGCCAGTACCCCGGGAGGGGCTGAAGCTTTCTTT
TRBJ2-5 | TRBV29-1 | . | . | CSVEVLGGETQYF | TGCAGCGTTGAAGTCCTCGGGGGAGAGACCCAGTACTTC
TRBJ2-7 | TRBV19 | . | . | CASSAPSGSYEQYF | TGTGCCAGTAGTGCCCCGAGCGGAAGCTACGAGCAGTACTTC
TRBJ2-5 | TRBV19 | TRBD1 | . | CASSKGTTGGETQYF | TGTGCCAGTAGTAAGGGGACGACAGGGGGAGAGACCCAGTACTTC
TRBJ2-7 | TRBV4-3 | . | . | CASSLGHPGDEQYF | TGCGCCAGCAGCCTCGGACACCCAGGCGACGAGCAGTACTTC
TRBJ2-7 | TRBV23-1 | . | . | CASSQSGRSARGEQYF | TGCGCCAGCAGTCAATCTGGCCGGTCAGCCAGGGGCGAGCAGTACTTC
TRBJ2-7 | TRBV18 | TRBD2 | . | CASSPLLAAYEQYF | TGTGCCAGCTCACCCCTTCTAGCGGCCTACGAGCAGTACTTC
TRBJ1-1 | TRBV5-1 | . | . | CASSGGRLDEAFF | TGCGCCAGCAGCGGCGGGAGACTTGATGAAGCTTTCTTT
TRBJ2-3 | TRBV5-1 | TRBD1 | . | CASSLGTGVGDTQYF | TGCGCCAGCAGCTTGGGGACAGGGGTCGGAGATACGCAGTATTTT
TRBJ2-7 | TRBV20-1 | . | . | CSARADSEQYF | TGCAGTGCTAGAGCCGACAGTGAGCAGTACTTC
TRBJ2-7 | TRBV27 | TRBD2 | . | CASSLASGSYEQYF | TGTGCCAGCAGTTTAGCTAGCGGGAGCTACGAGCAGTACTTC
TRBJ2-5 | TRBV6-5 | TRBD1 | . | CASSWDSQETQYF | TGTGCCAGCAGTTGGGACAGCCAAGAGACCCAGTACTTC
TRBJ2-7 | TRBV4-3 | TRBD1 | . | CASSPGTGSYEQYF | TGCGCCAGCAGCCCCGGGACAGGCTCCTACGAGCAGTACTTC
TRBJ2-7 | TRBV2 | . | few | CASSVGARTHEQYF | TGTGCCAGCAGTGTGGGGGCCAGGACCCACGAGCAGTACTTC
TRBJ1-2 | TRBV24-1 | TRBD1 | . | CATSDPHRQGTLDGYTF | TGTGCCACCAGTGACCCCCACCGACAGGGGACCCTAGATGGCTACACCTTC
TRBJ1-1 | TRBV7-9 | . | . | CASSSLGGIPEAFF | TGTGCCAGCAGCTCGCTTGGGGGGATTCCTGAAGCTTTCTTT
TRBJ2-5 | TRBV6-2/TRBV6-3 | TRBD1 | . | CASSRTGTGFLQGETQYF | TGTGCCAGCAGTCGCACCGGGACAGGGTTCCTCCAGGGAGAGACCCAGTACTTC
TRBJ2-1 | TRBV9 | TRBD2 | once | CASSPPGRLAGYNEQFF | TGTGCCAGCAGCCCCCCCGGGCGGCTAGCGGGGTACAATGAGCAGTTCTTC
TRBJ2-2 | TRBV7-3 | TRBD1 | once | CASSTDRGGELFF | TGTGCCAGCAGCACCGACAGGGGTGGGGAGCTGTTTTTT
TRBJ2-7 | TRBV15 | TRBD2 | . | CATSPRLAGAEQYF | TGTGCCACCAGCCCACGACTAGCGGGAGCCGAGCAGTACTTC
TRBJ2-5 | TRBV2 | . | . | CASSEPGGETQYF | TGTGCCAGCAGTGAACCAGGGGGGGAGACCCAGTACTTC
TRBJ2-5 | TRBV18 | . | . | CASSLDPGRRETQYF | TGTGCCAGCTCACTGGACCCGGGAAGAAGGGAGACCCAGTACTTC
TRBJ2-3 | TRBV4-3 | . | . | CASSQERGWTDTQYF | TGCGCCAGCAGCCAAGAACGGGGTTGGACAGATACGCAGTATTTT
TRBJ2-7 | TRBV5-5 | . | . | CASYRGNYYEQYF | TGTGCCAGCTACCGCGGGAACTACTACGAGCAGTACTTC
TRBJ2-7 | TRBV18 | TRBD2 | . | CASSPRTSGSYEQYF | TGTGCCAGCTCACCCCGGACTAGCGGCTCCTACGAGCAGTACTTC